These 14 T cell receptor beta chains share one sample of origin, sequenced in a study of liver allograft versus peripheral blood T cells. Study in general: Comparisons were made between T cell receptor repertoires found in transplanted livers and those circulating in recipients' peripheral blood.

A single record per CDR3 protein comes from TCRdb applying MiXCR to the reads. The sample shows about 13,000 distinct CDR3 sequences, about 18% of them seen only once. The receptors derive from a human patient who had a liver transplant. Some T cells could come from the graft donor.

This clonotype ranks as medium-sized (0.01 to 0.1%). The gene calls are TRBV19 and TRBJ1-3, with D hard to call. Germline lookup yields CDR1 LNHDA and CDR2 SQIVND (reference sequence). CDR3 length: 15 amino acids. Trimming removed 8 bases at V and 3 bases at J, with 17 bases between. CDR3 in amino acids: CASATDERIGNTIYF. DNA of the CDR3: TGTGCCAGTGCGACGGACGAGCGAATTGGAAACACCATATATTTT. The whole variable domain, filled in from reference TRBV19 and TRBJ1-3, reads DGGITQSPKYLFRKEGQNVTLSCEQNLNHDAMYWYRQDPGQGLRLIYYSQIVNDFQKGDIAEGYSVSREKKESFPLTVTSAQKNPTAFYLCASATDERIGNTIYFGEGSWLTVV.

The chain employs TRBV12-3 or TRBV12-4 and TRBJ1-5; unclear D gene. V lost 5 bases and J 7 bases, leaving 12 bases between the germline ends. The CDR3 contains 13 residues. CDR3 nucleotides: TGTGCCAGCAGTCGAGCGAGTCAGCAGCCCCAGCATTTT. It is translated as CASSRASQQPQHF.

In its sample, this clonotype is medium-sized (0.01 to 0.1%). Here the CDR3 DNA reads TGTGCCAGCGGAACGGGACAGGGGAACAATGAGCAGTTCTTC. Translation: CASGTGQGNNEQFF. This sequence joins TRBV6-6 and TRBJ2-1; 10 bases are a match to TRBD1. Losses at the gene ends were 8 bases for V and 5 bases for J; bases not matched to a gene: 6. CDR3 length equals 14 residues. Germline V gene data show CDR1 as MNHNY and CDR2 as SVGAGI (reference sequence).

This clonotype rates as medium-sized. The junction does not match germline at one end; this may be a read error. The chain combines TRBV6-1 with TRBJ2-1; tentatively, D is TRBD2 (6 bases). CDR1 and CDR2 (germline): MNHNS, SASEGT. The CDR3 is made up of 15 amino acids. The CDR3 reads CASSAGTGFYNEQFF. The CDR3 DNA follows: TGTGCCAGTAGTGCCGGGACTGGTTTCTACAATGAGCAGTTCTTC.

This clonotype rates as medium-sized. The rearrangement joins TRBV10-3 to TRBJ2-7; the D gene is possibly TRBD2 (5 bases). CDR3 length equals 16 residues. V lost 0 bases and J 1 base, leaving 13 bases between the germline ends. Germline V CDR1 and CDR2: ENHRY, SYGVKD. The CDR3, as DNA: TGTGCCATCAGTGAGTCAAGAGGGCCACCTTCCTACGAGCAGTACTTC. Amino acid sequence: CAISESRGPPSYEQYF.

The table lists this clonotype with a few counts. This may be a read error: a much more frequent sequence differs by one nucleotide. This chain connects TRBV7-2 to TRBJ2-1; TRBD1 might be the D (5 bases). The germline V gene has CDR1 SGHTA and CDR2 FQGNSA. The CDR3 length is 17 residues. CDR3 sequence: CASSLDWPGRADNVQFF. The CDR3 DNA follows: TGTGCCAGCAGCTTAGATTGGCCAGGCAGGGCGGACAATGTGCAGTTCTTC.

V and J are TRBV6-5 and TRBJ2-3, with D unresolved. This CDR3 has 14 residues. CDR1 is MNHEY, CDR2 SVGAGI, per germline. Trimming took off 2 bases at V and 3 bases at J, with 9 bases between the two ends. This CDR3 is CASSYTRSTDTQYF. DNA of the CDR3: TGTGCCAGCAGTTACACGCGATCGACAGATACGCAGTATTTT.

This clonotype was counted a few times. The V gene is TRBV12-3 or TRBV12-4, the J gene TRBJ2-7; 9 nucleotides agree with TRBD1. V was clipped by 8 bases and J by 4 bases; unmatched bases: 6. The CDR3 has 13 residues. This CDR3 reads CASLKQGAYEQYF. The CDR3 DNA sequence: TGTGCCAGCCTAAAACAGGGGGCGTACGAGCAGTACTTC.

This clonotype showed up many times. V is TRBV6-1 and J is TRBJ2-7; the D gene is possibly TRBD1 (5 bases). CDR3 size: 14 residues. The V end lost 4 bases, the J end lost 0 bases, and 10 bases lay between the germline ends. CDR1 and CDR2 from the germline V gene are MNHNS and SASEGT. The CDR3 reads CASSGYRSSYEQYF. The CDR3 nucleotides are TGTGCCAGCAGTGGCTACAGGAGCTCCTACGAGCAGTACTTC.

This clonotype was seen more than once but under ten times. At one end, the junction sequence differs from germline, possibly due to a read error. The V and J genes are TRBV12-5 and TRBJ2-1; TRBD2 aligns across 7 bases. Germline V lookup: CDR1 LGHNT, CDR2 FRNRAP. The CDR3 loop spans 12 amino acids. CDR3 DNA: TGTGCTAGTGGTTTGGTCAGGGCTAGCGGCCACTTC. Translation gives CASGLVRASGHF.

In this sample, this clonotype is medium-sized. The genes are TRBV12-3 or TRBV12-4 and TRBJ1-6; possible D gene TRBD1, 5 bases. The CDR3 is made up of 14 amino acids. Trimming pared 3 bases from V and 6 bases from J, leaving 9 bases between. Written as DNA, the CDR3 is TGTGCCAGCAGTTTCCAGGGACTTAATTCACCCCTCCACTTT. Translating gives CASSFQGLNSPLHF.

V gene TRBV30 combines with J gene TRBJ1-5; D is possibly TRBD1 (6 bases). The germline V gene has CDR1 GTSNPN and CDR2 SVGIG (reference sequence). V lost 1 base and J 7 bases, leaving 23 bases between the germline ends. The CDR3 is 17 amino acids. The CDR3 nucleotides read TGTGCCTGGAGTGAATTTTGGGGGCGGATGAAGGGGCAGCCCCAGCATTTT. Protein: CAWSEFWGRMKGQPQHF.

This clonotype was detected many times. V is TRBV10-3 and J is TRBJ2-3; 7 bases agree with TRBD1. J was trimmed by 3 bases and V by 5 bases; bases with no gene match: 5. This CDR3 has 14 residues. Germline CDR1 ENHRY, CDR2 SYGVKD. Written as DNA, the CDR3 is TGTGCCATCAGTACTCAGGGGGATACAGATACGCAGTATTTT. Protein: CAISTQGDTDTQYF.

By sample share, this clonotype is medium-sized. This rearrangement joins TRBV27 to TRBJ1-4, with 8 bases that match TRBD1. Germline-derived CDR1 and CDR2 are MNHEY and SMNVEV (reference sequence). J gave up 8 bases and V 5 bases, and 13 bases lay outside the gene matches. The CDR3 has 16 amino acids. CDR3 protein: CASSAKAGGVREKLFF. Here the CDR3 DNA reads TGTGCCAGCAGTGCCAAAGCAGGGGGCGTGCGCGAAAAACTGTTTTTT.